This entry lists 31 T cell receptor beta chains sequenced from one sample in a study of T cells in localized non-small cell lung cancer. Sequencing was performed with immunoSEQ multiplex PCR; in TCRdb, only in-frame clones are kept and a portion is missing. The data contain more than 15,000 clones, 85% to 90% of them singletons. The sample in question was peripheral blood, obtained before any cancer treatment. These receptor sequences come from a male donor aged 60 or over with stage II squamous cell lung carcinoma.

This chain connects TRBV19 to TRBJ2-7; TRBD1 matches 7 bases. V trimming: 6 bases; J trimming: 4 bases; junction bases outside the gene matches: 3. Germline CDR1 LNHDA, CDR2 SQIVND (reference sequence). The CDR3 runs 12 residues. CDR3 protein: CASRQGDYEQYF. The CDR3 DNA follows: TGTGCCAGTAGGCAGGGGGATTACGAGCAGTACTTC.

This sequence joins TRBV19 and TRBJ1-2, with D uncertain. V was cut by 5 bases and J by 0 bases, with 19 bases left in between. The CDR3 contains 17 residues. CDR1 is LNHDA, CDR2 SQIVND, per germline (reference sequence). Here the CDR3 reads CASSSHGTLLANYGYTF. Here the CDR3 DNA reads TGTGCCAGTAGTTCCCACGGCACACTGTTAGCTAACTATGGCTACACCTTC.

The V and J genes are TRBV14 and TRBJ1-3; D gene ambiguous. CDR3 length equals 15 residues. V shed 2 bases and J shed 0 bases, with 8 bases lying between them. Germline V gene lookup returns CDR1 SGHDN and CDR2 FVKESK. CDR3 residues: CASSQLQNSGNTIYF. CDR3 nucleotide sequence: TGTGCCAGCAGCCAACTACAGAACTCTGGAAACACCATATATTTT.

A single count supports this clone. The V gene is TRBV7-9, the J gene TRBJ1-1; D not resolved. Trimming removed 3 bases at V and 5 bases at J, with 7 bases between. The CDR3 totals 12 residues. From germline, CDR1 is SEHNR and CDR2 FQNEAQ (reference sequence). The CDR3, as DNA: TGTGCCAGCAGCTTCCGACCGACTGAAGCTTTCTTT. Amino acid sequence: CASSFRPTEAFF.

CDR3 coding DNA: TGTGCCAGCAGTCTGGGACAAGACAAGCAGCCCCAGCATTTT. Its protein product is CASSLGQDKQPQHF. This chain links TRBV28 with TRBJ1-5, with D perhaps matching TRBD1 (6 bases). Germline V gene data show CDR1 as MDHEN and CDR2 as SYDVKM. The CDR3 extends over 14 amino acids. V lost 5 bases to trimming and J lost 7 bases, with 15 bases between them.

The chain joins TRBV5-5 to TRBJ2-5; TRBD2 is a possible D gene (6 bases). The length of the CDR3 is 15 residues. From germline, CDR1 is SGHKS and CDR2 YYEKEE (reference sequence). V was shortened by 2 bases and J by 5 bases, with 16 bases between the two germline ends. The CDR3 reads CASSFWRVEGETQYF. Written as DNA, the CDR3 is TGTGCCAGCAGCTTTTGGAGGGTAGAGGGGGAGACCCAGTACTTC.

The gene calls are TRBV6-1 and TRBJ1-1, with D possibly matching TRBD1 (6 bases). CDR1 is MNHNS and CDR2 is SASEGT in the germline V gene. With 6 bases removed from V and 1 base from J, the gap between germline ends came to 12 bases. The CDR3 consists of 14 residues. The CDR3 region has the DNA TGTGCCAGCAGCATCGACAGGCAGAACACTGAAGCTTTCTTT. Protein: CASSIDRQNTEAFF.

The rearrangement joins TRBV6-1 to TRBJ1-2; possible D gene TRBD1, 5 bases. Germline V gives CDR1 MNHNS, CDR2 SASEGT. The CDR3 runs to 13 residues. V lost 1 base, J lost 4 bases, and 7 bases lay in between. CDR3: CASSEEGIYGYTF. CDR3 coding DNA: TGTGCCAGCAGTGAAGAGGGGATCTATGGCTACACCTTC.

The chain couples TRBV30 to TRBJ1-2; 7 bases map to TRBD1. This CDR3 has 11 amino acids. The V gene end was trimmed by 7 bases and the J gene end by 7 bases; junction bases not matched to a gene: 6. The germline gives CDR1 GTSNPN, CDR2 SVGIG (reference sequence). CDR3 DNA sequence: TGTGCCTCCTACAGGGGCTCTGGCTACACCTTC. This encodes CASYRGSGYTF.

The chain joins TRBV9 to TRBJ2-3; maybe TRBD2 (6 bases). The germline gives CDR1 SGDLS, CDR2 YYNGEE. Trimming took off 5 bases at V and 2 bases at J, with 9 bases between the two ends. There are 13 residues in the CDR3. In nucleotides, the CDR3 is TGTGCCAGCAGTAGCGGTTTCACAGATACGCAGTATTTT. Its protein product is CASSSGFTDTQYF.

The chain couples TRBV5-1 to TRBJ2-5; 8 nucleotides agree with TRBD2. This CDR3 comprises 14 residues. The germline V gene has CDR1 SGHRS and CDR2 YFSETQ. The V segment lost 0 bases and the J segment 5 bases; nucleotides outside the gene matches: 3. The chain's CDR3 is CASSLAGRVETQYF. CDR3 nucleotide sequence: TGCGCCAGCAGCTTGGCCGGGAGGGTGGAGACCCAGTACTTC.

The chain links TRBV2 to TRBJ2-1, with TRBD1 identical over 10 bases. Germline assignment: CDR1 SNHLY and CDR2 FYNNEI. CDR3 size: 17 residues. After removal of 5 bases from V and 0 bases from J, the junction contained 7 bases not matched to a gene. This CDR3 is CASSRTGGRSSYNEQFF. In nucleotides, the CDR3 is TGTGCCAGCAGTCGGACAGGGGGTAGGAGCTCCTACAATGAGCAGTTCTTC.

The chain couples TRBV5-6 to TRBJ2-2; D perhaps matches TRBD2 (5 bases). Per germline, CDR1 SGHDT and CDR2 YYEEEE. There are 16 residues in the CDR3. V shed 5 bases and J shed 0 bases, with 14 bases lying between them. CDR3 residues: CASSLGGHPNTGELFF. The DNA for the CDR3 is TGTGCCAGCAGTCTAGGCGGGCATCCGAACACCGGGGAGCTGTTTTTT.

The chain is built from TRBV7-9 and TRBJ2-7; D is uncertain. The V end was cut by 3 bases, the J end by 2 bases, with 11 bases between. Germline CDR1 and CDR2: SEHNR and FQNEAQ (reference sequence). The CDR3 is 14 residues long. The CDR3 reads CASSLVGSAYEQYF. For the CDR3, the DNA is TGTGCCAGCAGCTTGGTGGGCTCGGCCTACGAGCAGTACTTC.

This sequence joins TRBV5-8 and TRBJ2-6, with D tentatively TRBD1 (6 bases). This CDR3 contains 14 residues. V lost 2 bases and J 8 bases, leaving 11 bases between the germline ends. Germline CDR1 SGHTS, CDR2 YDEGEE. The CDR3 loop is CASSLQGPPNVLTF. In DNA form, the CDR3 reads TGTGCCAGCAGCTTACAGGGACCCCCCAACGTCCTGACTTTC. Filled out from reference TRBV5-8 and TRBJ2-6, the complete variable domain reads EAGVTQSPTHLIKTRGQQATLRCSPISGHTSVYWYQQALGLGLQFLLWYDEGEERNRGNFPPRFSGRQFPNYSSELNVNALELEDSALYLCASSLQGPPNVLTFGAGSRLTVL.

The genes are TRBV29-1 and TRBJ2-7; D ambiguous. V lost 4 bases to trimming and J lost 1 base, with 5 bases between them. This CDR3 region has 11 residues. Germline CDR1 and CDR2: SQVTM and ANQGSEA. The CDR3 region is CSVVGSYEQYF. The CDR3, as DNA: TGCAGCGTTGTCGGATCCTACGAGCAGTACTTC.

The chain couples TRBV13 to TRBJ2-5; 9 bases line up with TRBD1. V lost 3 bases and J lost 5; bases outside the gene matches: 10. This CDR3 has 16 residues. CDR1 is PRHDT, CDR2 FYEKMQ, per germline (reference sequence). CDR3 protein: CASSLNYGTGQETQYF. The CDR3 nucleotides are TGTGCCAGCAGCTTGAATTACGGGACAGGGCAGGAGACCCAGTACTTC.

The CDR3 DNA sequence: TGTGCCAGCAGTGGGAGCGGGAGGGGGGGGACCTACGAGCAGTACTTC. It specifies CASSGSGRGGTYEQYF. The J gene is TRBJ2-7, the V gene TRBV2, with 10 nucleotides matching TRBD2. V was clipped by 4 bases and J by 2 bases; unmatched bases: 8. In germline, CDR1 is SNHLY, CDR2 FYNNEI. CDR3 size: 16 residues. Drawing the rest from reference TRBV2 and TRBJ2-7, the complete variable domain is EPEVTQTPSHQVTQMGQEVILRCVPISNHLYFYWYRQILGQKVEFLVSFYNNEISEKSEIFDDQFSVERPDGSNFTLKIRSTKLEDSAMYFCASSGSGRGGTYEQYFGPGTRLTVT.

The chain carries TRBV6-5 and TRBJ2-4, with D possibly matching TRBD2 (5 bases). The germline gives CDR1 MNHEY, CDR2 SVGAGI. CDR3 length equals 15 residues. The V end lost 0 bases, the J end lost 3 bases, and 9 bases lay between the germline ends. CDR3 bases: TGTGCCAGCAGTTACTCGAGGGTGGGCAAAAACATTCAGTACTTC. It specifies CASSYSRVGKNIQYF.

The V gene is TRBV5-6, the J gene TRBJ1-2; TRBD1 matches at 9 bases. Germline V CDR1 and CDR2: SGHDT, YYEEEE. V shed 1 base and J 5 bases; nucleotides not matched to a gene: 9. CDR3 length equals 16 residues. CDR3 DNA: TGTGCCAGCAGCTTGCGGGCCACCGGGACAGGGTATGGCTACACCTTC. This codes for CASSLRATGTGYGYTF. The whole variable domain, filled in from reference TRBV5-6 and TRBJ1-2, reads DAGVTQSPTHLIKTRGQQVTLRCSPKSGHDTVSWYQQALGQGPQFIFQYYEEEERQRGNFPDRFSGHQFPNYSSELNVNALLLGDSALYLCASSLRATGTGYGYTFGSGTRLTVV.

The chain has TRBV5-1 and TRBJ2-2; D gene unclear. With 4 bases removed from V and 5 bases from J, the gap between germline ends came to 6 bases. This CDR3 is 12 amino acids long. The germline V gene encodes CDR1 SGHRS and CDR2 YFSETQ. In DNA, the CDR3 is TGCGCCAGCAGCCATGGAACCGGGGAGCTGTTTTTT. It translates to CASSHGTGELFF.

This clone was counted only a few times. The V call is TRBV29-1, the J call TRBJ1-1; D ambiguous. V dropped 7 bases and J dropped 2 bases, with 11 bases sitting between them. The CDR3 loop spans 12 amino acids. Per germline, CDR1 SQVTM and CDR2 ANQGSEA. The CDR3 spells CSAQLGNTEAFF. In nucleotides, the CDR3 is TGCAGCGCACAGCTAGGTAACACTGAAGCTTTCTTT.

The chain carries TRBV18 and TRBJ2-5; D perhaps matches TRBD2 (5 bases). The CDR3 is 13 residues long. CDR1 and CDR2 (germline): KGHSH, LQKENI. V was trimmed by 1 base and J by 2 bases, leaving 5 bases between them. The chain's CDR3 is CASSPRLQETQYF. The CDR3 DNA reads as TGTGCCAGCTCACCACGACTACAAGAGACCCAGTACTTC.

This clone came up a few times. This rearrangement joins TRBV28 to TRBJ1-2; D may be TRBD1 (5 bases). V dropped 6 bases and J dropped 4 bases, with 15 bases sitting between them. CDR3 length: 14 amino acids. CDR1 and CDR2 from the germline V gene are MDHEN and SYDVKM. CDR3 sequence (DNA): TGTGCCAGCAGCGACCGGGGGTCTGGCTATGGCTACACCTTC. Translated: CASSDRGSGYGYTF.

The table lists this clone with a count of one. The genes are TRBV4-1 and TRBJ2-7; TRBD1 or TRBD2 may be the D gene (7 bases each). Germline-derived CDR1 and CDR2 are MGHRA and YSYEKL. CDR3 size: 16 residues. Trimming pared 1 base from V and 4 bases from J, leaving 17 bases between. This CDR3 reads CASSQVISGGGYEQYF. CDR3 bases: TGCGCCAGCAGCCAAGTTATATCAGGGGGAGGGTACGAGCAGTACTTC.

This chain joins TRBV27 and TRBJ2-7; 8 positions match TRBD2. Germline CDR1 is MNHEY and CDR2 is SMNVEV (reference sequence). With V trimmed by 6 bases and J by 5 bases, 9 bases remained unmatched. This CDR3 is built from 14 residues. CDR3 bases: TGTGCCAGCAGAAGACGGGGGGGTAGGAACGAGCAGTACTTC. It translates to CASRRRGGRNEQYF.

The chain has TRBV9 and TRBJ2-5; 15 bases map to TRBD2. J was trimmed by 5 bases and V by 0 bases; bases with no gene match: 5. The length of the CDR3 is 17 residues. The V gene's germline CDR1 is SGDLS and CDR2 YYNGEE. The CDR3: CASSVGTSGRGGETQYF. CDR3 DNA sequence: TGTGCCAGCAGCGTAGGGACTAGCGGGAGGGGAGGGGAGACCCAGTACTTC.

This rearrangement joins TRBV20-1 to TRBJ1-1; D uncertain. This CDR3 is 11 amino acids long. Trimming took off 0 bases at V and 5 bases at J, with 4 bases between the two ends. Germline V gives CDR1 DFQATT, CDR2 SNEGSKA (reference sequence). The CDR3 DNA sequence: TGCAGTGCTAGAGATCAGACTGAAGCTTTCTTT. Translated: CSARDQTEAFF.

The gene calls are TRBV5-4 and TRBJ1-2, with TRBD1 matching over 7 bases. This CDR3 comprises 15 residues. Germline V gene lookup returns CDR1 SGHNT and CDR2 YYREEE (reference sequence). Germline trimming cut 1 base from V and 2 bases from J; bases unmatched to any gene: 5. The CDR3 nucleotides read TGTGCCAGCAGCTTGATCCCGACAGGGAACTATGGCTACACCTTC. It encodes CASSLIPTGNYGYTF. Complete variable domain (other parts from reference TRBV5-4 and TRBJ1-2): ETGVTQSPTHLIKTRGQQVTLRCSSQSGHNTVSWYQQALGQGPQFIFQYYREEENGRGNFPPRFSGLQFPNYSSELNVNALELDDSALYLCASSLIPTGNYGYTFGSGTRLTVV.

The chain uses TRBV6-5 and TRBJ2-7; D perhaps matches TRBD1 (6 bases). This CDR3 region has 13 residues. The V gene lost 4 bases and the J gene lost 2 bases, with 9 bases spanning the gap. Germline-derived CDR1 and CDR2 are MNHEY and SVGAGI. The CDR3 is CASSSGHTYEQYF. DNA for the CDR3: TGTGCCAGCAGTTCGGGACATACCTACGAGCAGTACTTC.

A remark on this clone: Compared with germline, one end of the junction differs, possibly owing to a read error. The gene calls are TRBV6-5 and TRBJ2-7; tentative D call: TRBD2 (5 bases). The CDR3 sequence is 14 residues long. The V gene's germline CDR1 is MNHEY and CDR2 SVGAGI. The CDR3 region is CVSSSPRGSNEQYF. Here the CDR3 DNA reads TGTGTCAGCAGCTCCCCTCGGGGATCAAACGAGCAGTACTTC.